This T cell receptor beta chain stems from a study of blood T cells in healthy people across ages. General study points: More naive CD4+ cells and higher diversity marked long-lived donors relative to aged donors.

Germline V gives CDR1 LGHNA, CDR2 YSLEER. The CDR3 runs 13 residues. Trimming pared 1 base from V and 5 bases from J, leaving 8 bases between. Combining a sample-barcoded 5' primer with a J-beta primer mix, a second PCR ran for about 6 to 12 cycles. TCRdb used MiXCR to reprocess the 5' RACE reads, holding one entry per CDR3 protein. The table shows about 1.4 million distinct CDR3 sequences, with around 59% occurring only once. As regards this clonotype: The antigen remains undetermined.

This chain joins TRBV4-3 and TRBJ1-2; D ambiguous. Sequencing was carried out using blood. The clonotype comes from a man between 18 and 29 years old in good health. CDR3 amino acids: CASSQVVFYGYTF. The CDR3 DNA follows: TGCGCCAGCAGCCAAGTGGTGTTTTATGGCTACACCTTC.